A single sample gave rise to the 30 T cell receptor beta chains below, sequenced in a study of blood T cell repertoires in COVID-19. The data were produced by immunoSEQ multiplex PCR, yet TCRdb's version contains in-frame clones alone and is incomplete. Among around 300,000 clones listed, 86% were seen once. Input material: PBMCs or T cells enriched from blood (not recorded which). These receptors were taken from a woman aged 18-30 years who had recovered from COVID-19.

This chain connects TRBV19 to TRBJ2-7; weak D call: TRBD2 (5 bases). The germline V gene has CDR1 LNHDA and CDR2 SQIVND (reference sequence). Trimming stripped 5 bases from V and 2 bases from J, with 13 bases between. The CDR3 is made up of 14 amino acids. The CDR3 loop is CASSGGGSTYEQYF. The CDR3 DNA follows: TGTGCCAGTAGTGGTGGCGGGTCCACCTACGAGCAGTACTTC.

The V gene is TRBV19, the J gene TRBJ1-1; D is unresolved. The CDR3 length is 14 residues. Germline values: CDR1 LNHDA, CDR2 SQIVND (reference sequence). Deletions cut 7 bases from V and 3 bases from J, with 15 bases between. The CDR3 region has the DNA TGTGCCAGTACAGGCGCGTGGATCGACACTGAAGCTTTCTTT. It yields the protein CASTGAWIDTEAFF. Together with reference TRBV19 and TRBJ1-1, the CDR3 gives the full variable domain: DGGITQSPKYLFRKEGQNVTLSCEQNLNHDAMYWYRQDPGQGLRLIYYSQIVNDFQKGDIAEGYSVSREKKESFPLTVTSAQKNPTAFYLCASTGAWIDTEAFFGQGTRLTVV.

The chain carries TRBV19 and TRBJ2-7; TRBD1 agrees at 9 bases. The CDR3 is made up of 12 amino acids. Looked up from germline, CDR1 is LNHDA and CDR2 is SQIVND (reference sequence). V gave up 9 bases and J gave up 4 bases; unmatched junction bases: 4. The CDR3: CASGTGRYEQYF. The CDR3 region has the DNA TGTGCCAGCGGGACAGGGCGGTACGAGCAGTACTTC.

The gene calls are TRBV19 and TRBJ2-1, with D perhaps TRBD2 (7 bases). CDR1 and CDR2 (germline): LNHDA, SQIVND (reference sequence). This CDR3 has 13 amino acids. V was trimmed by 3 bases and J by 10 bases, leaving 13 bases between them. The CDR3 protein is CASSMAGAREQFF. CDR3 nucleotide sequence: TGTGCCAGTAGTATGGCGGGGGCGCGGGAGCAGTTCTTC.

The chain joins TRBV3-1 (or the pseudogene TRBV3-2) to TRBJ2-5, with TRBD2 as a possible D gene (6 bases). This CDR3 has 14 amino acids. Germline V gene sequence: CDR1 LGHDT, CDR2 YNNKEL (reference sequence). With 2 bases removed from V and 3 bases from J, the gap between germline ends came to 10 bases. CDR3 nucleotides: TGTGCCAGCAGCCAAACAGCGGGCGAAGAGACCCAGTACTTC. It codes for CASSQTAGEETQYF.

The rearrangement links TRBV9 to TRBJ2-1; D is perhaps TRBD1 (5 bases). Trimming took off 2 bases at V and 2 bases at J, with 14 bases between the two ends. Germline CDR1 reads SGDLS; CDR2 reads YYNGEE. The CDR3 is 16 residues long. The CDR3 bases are TGTGCCAGCAGCGTCTCCAGGGTCAGGCCCTACAATGAGCAGTTCTTC. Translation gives CASSVSRVRPYNEQFF.

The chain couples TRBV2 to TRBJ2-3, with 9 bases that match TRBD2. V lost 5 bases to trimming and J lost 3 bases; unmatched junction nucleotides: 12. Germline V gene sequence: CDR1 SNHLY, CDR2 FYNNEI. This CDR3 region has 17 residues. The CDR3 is CASSPSGPAGGTDTQYF. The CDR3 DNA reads TGTGCCAGCAGTCCAAGTGGGCCAGCGGGGGGAACAGATACGCAGTATTTT.

CDR3 sequence reads: CASSPGLMGTYEQYF. The CDR3 nucleotides read TGTGCCAGCTCACCGGGCCTTATGGGCACCTACGAGCAGTACTTC. The chain joins TRBV18 to TRBJ2-7; D ambiguous. Germline CDR1 and CDR2: KGHSH and LQKENI. The length of the CDR3 is 15 residues. V was clipped by 3 bases and J by 2 bases, with 14 bases between them.

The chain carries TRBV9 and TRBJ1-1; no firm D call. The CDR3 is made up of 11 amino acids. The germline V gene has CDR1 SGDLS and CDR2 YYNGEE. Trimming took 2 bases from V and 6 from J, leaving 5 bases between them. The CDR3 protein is CASSVEAEAFF. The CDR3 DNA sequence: TGTGCCAGCAGCGTCGAGGCTGAAGCTTTCTTT.

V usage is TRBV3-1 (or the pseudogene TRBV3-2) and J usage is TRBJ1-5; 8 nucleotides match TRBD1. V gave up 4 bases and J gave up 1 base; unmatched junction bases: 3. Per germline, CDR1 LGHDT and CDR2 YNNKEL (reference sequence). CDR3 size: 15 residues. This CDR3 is CASSPRTGSNQPQHF. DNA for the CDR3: TGTGCCAGCAGCCCCCGGACAGGGAGCAATCAGCCCCAGCATTTT.

The CDR3 region has the DNA TGTGCCAGCAGCCCCAGAACCTCGAACACCGGGGAGCTGTTTTTT. Protein: CASSPRTSNTGELFF. V gene TRBV7-3 combines with J gene TRBJ2-2; D remains ambiguous. The CDR3 has 15 residues. Germline V gives CDR1 SGHTA, CDR2 FQGTGA. Deletions cut 5 bases from V and 0 bases from J, with 10 bases between.

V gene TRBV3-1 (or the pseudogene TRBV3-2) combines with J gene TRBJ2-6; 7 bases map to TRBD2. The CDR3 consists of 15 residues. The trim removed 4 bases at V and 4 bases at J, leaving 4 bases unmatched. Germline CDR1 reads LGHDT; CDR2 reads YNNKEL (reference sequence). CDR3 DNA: TGTGCCAGCAGCCTTACGGGGGGAGGGGCCAACGTCCTGACTTTC. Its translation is CASSLTGGGANVLTF.

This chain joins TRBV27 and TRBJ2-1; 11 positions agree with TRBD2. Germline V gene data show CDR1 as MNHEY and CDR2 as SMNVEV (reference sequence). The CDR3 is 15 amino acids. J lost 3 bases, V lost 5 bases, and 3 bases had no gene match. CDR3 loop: CASSHGLAGYNEQFF. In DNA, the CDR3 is TGTGCCAGCAGTCACGGACTAGCGGGCTACAATGAGCAGTTCTTC.

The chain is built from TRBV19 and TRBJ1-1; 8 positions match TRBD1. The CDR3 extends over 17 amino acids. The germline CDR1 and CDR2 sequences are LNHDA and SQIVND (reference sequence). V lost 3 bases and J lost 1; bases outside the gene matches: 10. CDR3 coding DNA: TGTGCCAGTAGTATCCAGGCCAGGGGGCGCAAGAACACTGAAGCTTTCTTT. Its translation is CASSIQARGRKNTEAFF.

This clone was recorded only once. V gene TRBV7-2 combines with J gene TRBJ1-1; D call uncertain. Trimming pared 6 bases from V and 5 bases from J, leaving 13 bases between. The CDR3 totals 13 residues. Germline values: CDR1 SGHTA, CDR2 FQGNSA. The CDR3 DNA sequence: TGTGCCAGCAGAGTAGAGTGGAGGACTGAAGCTTTCTTT. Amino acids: CASRVEWRTEAFF.

CDR3 bases: TGTGCCAGCAGTTTAATAATACTCGATCGGGGCACTGAAGCTTTCTTT. Encoded protein: CASSLIILDRGTEAFF. The chain employs TRBV28 and TRBJ1-1; no definite D call. CDR1 and CDR2 (germline): MDHEN, SYDVKM. The ends were cut back, 2 bases at V and 4 bases at J, with 17 bases in the middle. The CDR3 is made up of 16 amino acids.

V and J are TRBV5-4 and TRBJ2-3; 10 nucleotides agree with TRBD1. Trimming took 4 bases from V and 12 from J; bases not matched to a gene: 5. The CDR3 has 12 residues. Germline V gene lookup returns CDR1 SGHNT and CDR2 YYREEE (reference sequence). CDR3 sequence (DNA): TGTGCCAGCAGCATCGACAGGGGGCGCCAGTATTTT. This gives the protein CASSIDRGRQYF.

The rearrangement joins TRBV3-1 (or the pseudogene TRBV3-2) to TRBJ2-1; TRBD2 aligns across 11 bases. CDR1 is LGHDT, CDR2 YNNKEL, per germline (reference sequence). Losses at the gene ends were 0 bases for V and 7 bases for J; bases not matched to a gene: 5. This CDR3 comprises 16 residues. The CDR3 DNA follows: TGTGCCAGCAGCCAAGATCGACTAGCGGGAATAAATGAGCAGTTCTTC. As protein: CASSQDRLAGINEQFF.

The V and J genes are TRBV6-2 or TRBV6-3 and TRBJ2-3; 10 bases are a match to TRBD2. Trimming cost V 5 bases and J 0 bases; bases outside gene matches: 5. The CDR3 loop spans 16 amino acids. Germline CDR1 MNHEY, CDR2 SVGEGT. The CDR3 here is CASSNLLAGSTDTQYF. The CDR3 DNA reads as TGTGCCAGCAGTAATTTACTAGCGGGGAGCACAGATACGCAGTATTTT.

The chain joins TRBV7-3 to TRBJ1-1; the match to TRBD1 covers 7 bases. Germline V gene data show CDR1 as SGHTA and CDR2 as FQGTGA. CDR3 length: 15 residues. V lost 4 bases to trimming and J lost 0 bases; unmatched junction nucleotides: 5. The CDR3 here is CASSSTGTVNTEAFF. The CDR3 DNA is TGTGCCAGCAGCTCAACCGGGACAGTGAACACTGAAGCTTTCTTT. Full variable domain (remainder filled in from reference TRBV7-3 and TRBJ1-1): GAGVSQTPSNKVTEKGKYVELRCDPISGHTALYWYRQSLGQGPEFLIYFQGTGAADDSGLPNDRFFAVRPEGSVSTLKIQRTERGDSAVYLCASSSTGTVNTEAFFGQGTRLTVV.

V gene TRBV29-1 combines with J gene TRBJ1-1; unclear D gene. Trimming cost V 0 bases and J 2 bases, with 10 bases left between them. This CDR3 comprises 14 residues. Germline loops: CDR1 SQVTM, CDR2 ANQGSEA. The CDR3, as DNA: TGCAGCGTTGAAGATCGAGGCACTAACACTGAAGCTTTCTTT. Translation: CSVEDRGTNTEAFF. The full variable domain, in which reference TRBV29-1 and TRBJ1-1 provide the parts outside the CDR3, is SAVISQKPSRDICQRGTSLTIQCQVDSQVTMMFWYRQQPGQSLTLIATANQGSEATYESGFVIDKFPISRPNLTFSTLTVSNMSPEDSSIYLCSVEDRGTNTEAFFGQGTRLTVV.

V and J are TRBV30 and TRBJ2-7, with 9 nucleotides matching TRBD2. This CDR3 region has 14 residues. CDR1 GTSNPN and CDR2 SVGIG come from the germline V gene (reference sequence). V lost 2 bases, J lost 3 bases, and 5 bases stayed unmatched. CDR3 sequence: CAWSTGLANYEQYF. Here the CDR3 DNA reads TGTGCCTGGAGTACGGGACTAGCTAACTACGAGCAGTACTTC.

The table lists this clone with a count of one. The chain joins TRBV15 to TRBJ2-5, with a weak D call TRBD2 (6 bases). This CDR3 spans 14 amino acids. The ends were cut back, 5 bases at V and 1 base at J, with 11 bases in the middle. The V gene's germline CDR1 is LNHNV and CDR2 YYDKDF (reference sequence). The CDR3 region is CATSGRELQETQYF. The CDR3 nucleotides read TGTGCCACCAGCGGTCGGGAGCTCCAAGAGACCCAGTACTTC.

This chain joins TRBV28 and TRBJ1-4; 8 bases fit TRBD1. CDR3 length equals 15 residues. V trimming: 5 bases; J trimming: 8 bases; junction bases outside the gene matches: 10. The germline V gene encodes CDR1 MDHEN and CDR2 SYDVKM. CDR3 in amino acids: CASSISRQGREKLFF. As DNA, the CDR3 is TGTGCCAGCAGTATTAGTCGACAGGGGCGCGAAAAACTGTTTTTT.

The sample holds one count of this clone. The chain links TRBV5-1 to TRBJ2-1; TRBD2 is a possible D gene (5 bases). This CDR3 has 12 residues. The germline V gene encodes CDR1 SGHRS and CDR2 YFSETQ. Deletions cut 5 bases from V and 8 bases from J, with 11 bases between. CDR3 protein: CASSMSGDEQFF. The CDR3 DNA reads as TGCGCCAGCAGTATGAGCGGCGATGAGCAGTTCTTC. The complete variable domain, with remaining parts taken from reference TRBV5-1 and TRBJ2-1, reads KAGVTQTPRYLIKTRGQQVTLSCSPISGHRSVSWYQQTPGQGLQFLFEYFSETQRNKGNFPGRFSGRQFSNSRSEMNVSTLELGDSALYLCASSMSGDEQFFGPGTRLTVL.

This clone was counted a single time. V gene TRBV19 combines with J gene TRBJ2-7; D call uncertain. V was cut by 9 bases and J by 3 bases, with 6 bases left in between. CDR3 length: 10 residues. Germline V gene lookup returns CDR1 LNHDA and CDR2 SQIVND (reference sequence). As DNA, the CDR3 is TGTGCCAGCGGTAACTACGAGCAGTACTTC. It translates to CASGNYEQYF.

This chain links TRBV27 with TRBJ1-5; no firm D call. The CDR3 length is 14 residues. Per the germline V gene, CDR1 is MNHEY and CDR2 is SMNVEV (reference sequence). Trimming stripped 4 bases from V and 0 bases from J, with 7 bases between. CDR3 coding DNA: TGTGCCAGCAGTTCCGGTAGTAGCAATCAGCCCCAGCATTTT. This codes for CASSSGSSNQPQHF.

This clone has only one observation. The CDR3: CASSLIRQGSGANVLTF. The DNA for the CDR3 is TGTGCCAGCAGTTTAATACGACAGGGTAGTGGGGCCAACGTCCTGACTTTC. V gene TRBV27 combines with J gene TRBJ2-6; 7 bases map to TRBD1. This CDR3 region has 17 residues. Unmatched junction bases numbered 7, after V lost 2 bases and J lost 3 bases. The germline V gene encodes CDR1 MNHEY and CDR2 SMNVEV (reference sequence).

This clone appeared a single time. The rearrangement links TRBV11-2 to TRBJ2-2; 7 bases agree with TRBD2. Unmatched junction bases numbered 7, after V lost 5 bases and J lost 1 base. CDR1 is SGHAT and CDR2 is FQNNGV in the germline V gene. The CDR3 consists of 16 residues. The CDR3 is CASSPTAGVNTGELFF. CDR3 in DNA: TGTGCCAGCAGCCCTACGGCGGGGGTGAACACCGGGGAGCTGTTTTTT.

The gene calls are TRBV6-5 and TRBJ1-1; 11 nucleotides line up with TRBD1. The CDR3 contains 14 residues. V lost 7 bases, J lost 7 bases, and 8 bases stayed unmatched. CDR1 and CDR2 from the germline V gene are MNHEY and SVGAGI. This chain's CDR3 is CASIRAGTGGEAFF. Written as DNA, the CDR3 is TGTGCCAGCATCCGGGCCGGGACAGGGGGTGAAGCTTTCTTT.